The TCR beta chain described here comes from a study of Ad26.COV2.S vaccination and SARS-CoV-2 variants. General study points: The analyses of TCR breadth and depth may have understated the size of total T cell responses. Participants in the vaccine arm had higher spike-specific TCR breadth; placebo recipients had lower. Reportedly, spike-specific CD8+ and CD4+ T cell responses achieved substantial breadth once vaccination had taken place.

Data came from immunoSEQ multiplex PCR; TCRdb stores just in-frame clones and leaves some out. The table records about 680,000 clones, roughly 90% of them present only once. Germline assignment: CDR1 MNHEY and CDR2 SMNVEV (reference sequence). This CDR3 comprises 16 residues. The V segment lost 6 bases and the J segment 0 bases; nucleotides outside the gene matches: 4. With regard to this clone: The antigen is not known.

The treatment here: 19 received Ad26.COV2.S at low or high dose, single or two shots; five or six received placebo; per-sample allocation not given. The samples date from day 63 after the first vaccine or placebo injection. The shot given was an Ad26 vector that makes Wuhan-strain SARS-CoV-2 spike. Sample: peripheral blood, taken in a trial of Ad26.COV2.S vaccine versus placebo. The chain links TRBV27 to TRBJ2-2; 10 nucleotides match TRBD2. The sequence was obtained from a person aged 18-65 years who received the Ad26.COV2.S COVID-19 vaccine or a placebo. CDR3 sequence reads: CASREGLAANTGELFF. The CDR3 nucleotides are TGTGCCAGCAGGGAAGGACTAGCGGCGAACACCGGGGAGCTGTTTTTT.